The 5 T cell receptor beta chains in this list originate from one sample, sequenced in a study of low-dose radiotherapy and immunotherapy resistance in tumors. Both TCRalpha and TCRbeta chains were reverse transcribed with V-gene-specific primers. PCR amplification of the TCRs was performed with Phusion for 20 PCR cycles, and it relied on a constant-region primer together with a V-primer adapter. TCRdb analysed the reads with MiXCR anew, one entry per CDR3 protein. The sample carries roughly 100,000 distinct CDR3 sequences, about 20% recorded once. Time point indicated: after trial treatment. Indicated treatment: LDRT plus nivolumab, ipilimumab, low-dose cyclophosphamide and aspirin (RACIN trial). Specimen: PBMCs, collected after low-dose radiotherapy plus immunotherapy. The source is a male donor with prostate cancer.

This clonotype has a count of ten or more. The genes are TRBV7-9 and TRBJ1-1; D is perhaps TRBD1 (5 bases). The CDR3 is 12 residues long. Between the trimmed V and J ends, which lost 6 bases and 8 bases, there was a span of 13 bases. Per germline, CDR1 SEHNR and CDR2 FQNEAQ (reference sequence). CDR3 nucleotide sequence: TGTGCCAGCAGTTATCCAGGGTTAGAAGCTTTCTTT. This translates into CASSYPGLEAFF.

This clonotype was recorded at least ten times. The chain links TRBV20-1 to TRBJ2-2; no reliable D call. CDR1 is DFQATT and CDR2 is SNEGSKA in the germline V gene (reference sequence). CDR3 length: 13 amino acids. Trimming pared 5 bases from V and 0 bases from J, leaving 7 bases between. This CDR3 is CSARSANTGELFF. The CDR3 DNA follows: TGCAGTGCTCGCAGTGCGAACACCGGGGAGCTGTTTTTT.

The rearrangement uses TRBV19 and TRBJ2-6, with TRBD1 as a possible D gene (6 bases). This CDR3 contains 15 residues. Trimming stripped 7 bases from V and 6 bases from J, with 16 bases between. Germline CDR1 LNHDA, CDR2 SQIVND (reference sequence). The CDR3 is CASTLGPGVANVLTF. The CDR3 nucleotides are TGTGCCAGTACCCTGGGGCCAGGGGTGGCCAACGTCCTGACTTTC.

The table lists this clonotype with many counts. J is TRBJ2-3 and V is TRBV7-9; D tentatively reads TRBD1 or TRBD2 (5 bases each). Germline CDR1 is SEHNR and CDR2 is FQNEAQ (reference sequence). The CDR3 runs 16 residues. V was pared by 2 bases and J by 2 bases, with 14 bases between. For the CDR3, the DNA is TGTGCCAGCAGCTTACAGGGAGTGTGGCCCACAGATACGCAGTATTTT. Translated: CASSLQGVWPTDTQYF.

Many counts were recorded for this clonotype. The V gene is TRBV6-1, the J gene TRBJ2-2, with D perhaps TRBD2 (5 bases). CDR1 and CDR2 (germline): MNHNS, SASEGT. The length of the CDR3 is 15 residues. V was shortened by 8 bases and J by 9 bases, with 22 bases between the two germline ends. The CDR3 loop is CASPGSPLPGRELFF. The CDR3, as DNA: TGTGCCAGCCCGGGATCGCCGCTGCCGGGTCGGGAGCTGTTTTTT.